The 18 T cell receptor beta chains given below trace back to one sample, sequenced in a study of shared clonotypes between healthy human individuals. Profiled with immunoSEQ multiplex PCR; TCRdb holds only in-frame clones, not every one. The profile shows 1.5 million to 1.9 million clones, around 98% of them singletons. Material for sequencing was naive CD4+ T cells sorted from blood. Subset described: CD45RA+ positively selected. The source of these receptors is a man aged 30-40 years in good health.

This chain uses TRBV12-5 with TRBJ2-2; D is ambiguous. This CDR3 contains 17 residues. From germline, CDR1 is LGHNT and CDR2 FRNRAP. V was trimmed by 0 bases and J by 0 bases, leaving 11 bases between them. The CDR3 is CASGLVWIKPNTGELFF. The CDR3 DNA is TGTGCTAGTGGTTTGGTGTGGATTAAACCGAACACCGGGGAGCTGTTTTTT.

J is TRBJ1-3 and V is TRBV14; unclear D gene. This CDR3 comprises 13 residues. V lost 4 bases, J lost 3 bases, and 7 bases lay in between. Germline lookup yields CDR1 SGHDN and CDR2 FVKESK. The CDR3 reads CASSLGVGNTIYF. The CDR3 bases are TGTGCCAGCAGCCTCGGGGTTGGAAACACCATATATTTT. Full variable domain (outside the CDR3, taken from reference TRBV14 and TRBJ1-3): EAGVTQFPSHSVIEKGQTVTLRCDPISGHDNLYWYRRVMGKEIKFLLHFVKESKQDESGMPNNRFLAERTGGTYSTLKVQPAELEDSGVYFCASSLGVGNTIYFGEGSWLTVV.

The chain carries TRBV30 and TRBJ2-7, with D uncertain. V was trimmed by 3 bases and J by 3 bases, leaving 12 bases between them. The CDR3 contains 13 residues. The germline V gene has CDR1 GTSNPN and CDR2 SVGIG (reference sequence). The CDR3 sequence: CAWSLTEYYEQYF. DNA of the CDR3: TGTGCCTGGAGCCTCACGGAATACTACGAGCAGTACTTC.

The V and J genes are TRBV28 and TRBJ2-1; TRBD2 agrees at 12 bases. With V trimmed by 4 bases and J by 5 bases, 12 bases remained unmatched. The CDR3 spans 18 residues. The germline gives CDR1 MDHEN, CDR2 SYDVKM. The CDR3 nucleotides read TGTGCCAGCAGTTCGCCCAGGCCGGGACTAGCGGGTGACAATGAGCAGTTCTTC. The encoded protein is CASSSPRPGLAGDNEQFF.

This chain uses TRBV19 with TRBJ2-7; 10 bases fit TRBD2. Trimming took 1 base from V and 3 from J; bases not matched to a gene: 3. There are 15 residues in the CDR3. Germline V gene lookup returns CDR1 LNHDA and CDR2 SQIVND (reference sequence). The CDR3 spells CASSIASGSLYEQYF. The CDR3 DNA reads as TGTGCCAGTAGTATAGCTAGCGGGAGTCTCTACGAGCAGTACTTC. Filled out from reference TRBV19 and TRBJ2-7, the complete variable domain reads DGGITQSPKYLFRKEGQNVTLSCEQNLNHDAMYWYRQDPGQGLRLIYYSQIVNDFQKGDIAEGYSVSREKKESFPLTVTSAQKNPTAFYLCASSIASGSLYEQYFGPGTRLTVT.

V gene TRBV10-1 combines with J gene TRBJ2-1; tentatively, D is TRBD2 (5 bases). V shed 6 bases and J shed 7 bases, with 13 bases lying between them. The length of the CDR3 is 13 residues. Germline lookup yields CDR1 WNHNN and CDR2 SYGVQD (reference sequence). Here the CDR3 DNA reads TGCGCCAGCAGCGCGACACTAGAGAATGAGCAGTTCTTC. It yields the protein CASSATLENEQFF.

The CDR3 DNA reads TGTGCCAGCTCACAACTACACGAAGGTAACACTGAAGCTTTCTTT. As protein: CASSQLHEGNTEAFF. The chain combines TRBV18 with TRBJ1-1, with D unclear. This CDR3 region has 15 residues. The germline V and J ends were trimmed by 4 bases and 2 bases, with 14 bases remaining between them. Germline CDR1 reads KGHSH; CDR2 reads LQKENI. Full variable domain (rest looked up from reference TRBV18 and TRBJ1-1): NAGVMQNPRHLVRRRGQEARLRCSPMKGHSHVYWYRQLPEEGLKFMVYLQKENIIDESGMPKERFSAEFPKEGPSILRIQQVVRGDSAAYFCASSQLHEGNTEAFFGQGTRLTVV.

J is TRBJ2-1 and V is TRBV28, with 7 bases aligning to TRBD1. The V and J ends lost 6 bases and 6 bases, in that order; junction bases with no gene match: 11. The length of the CDR3 is 15 residues. CDR1 MDHEN and CDR2 SYDVKM come from the germline V gene. The DNA of the CDR3 is TGTGCCAGCAGCCCTAGACAGGGACCCGGCAATGAGCAGTTCTTC. It translates to CASSPRQGPGNEQFF. Filled out from reference TRBV28 and TRBJ2-1, the complete variable domain reads DVKVTQSSRYLVKRTGEKVFLECVQDMDHENMFWYRQDPGLGLRLIYFSYDVKMKEKGDIPEGYSVSREKKERFSLILESASTNQTSMYLCASSPRQGPGNEQFFGPGTRLTVL.

The chain recombines TRBV18 with TRBJ2-2, with 10 bases matching TRBD2. Germline V lookup: CDR1 KGHSH, CDR2 LQKENI. V was clipped by 5 bases and J by 3 bases; unmatched bases: 9. The CDR3 contains 17 residues. The CDR3 reads CASSSLFLAGDTGELFF. CDR3 nucleotides: TGTGCCAGCTCATCCCTCTTTCTAGCGGGAGACACCGGGGAGCTGTTTTTT.

V and J are TRBV6-5 and TRBJ2-7; D is uncertain. V was clipped by 6 bases and J by 6 bases, with 12 bases between them. The V gene's germline CDR1 is MNHEY and CDR2 SVGAGI. The CDR3 loop spans 12 amino acids. CDR3 protein: CASSLDFPEQYF. The CDR3, as DNA: TGTGCCAGCAGCCTTGACTTTCCCGAGCAGTACTTC.

The chain has TRBV11-2 and TRBJ2-3; possibly TRBD1 for D (5 bases). Germline V lookup: CDR1 SGHAT, CDR2 FQNNGV. The V end lost 2 bases, the J end lost 0 bases, and 18 bases lay between the germline ends. The CDR3 is 18 residues long. The CDR3 bases are TGTGCCAGCAGCTTAAGGCGGCAGGGCCTCCTTAGCACAGATACGCAGTATTTT. It codes for CASSLRRQGLLSTDTQYF. The complete variable domain, with remaining parts taken from reference TRBV11-2 and TRBJ2-3, reads EAGVAQSPRYKIIEKRQSVAFWCNPISGHATLYWYQQILGQGPKLLIQFQNNGVVDDSQLPKDRFSAERLKGVDSTLKIQPAKLEDSAVYLCASSLRRQGLLSTDTQYFGPGTRLTVL.

The V gene is TRBV5-4, the J gene TRBJ2-1; TRBD2 matches at 14 bases. Germline CDR1 reads SGHNT; CDR2 reads YYREEE (reference sequence). V lost 4 bases to trimming and J lost 7 bases; unmatched junction nucleotides: 7. This CDR3 contains 16 residues. CDR3 loop: CASSLGLAGVRNEQFF. The CDR3 DNA is TGTGCCAGCAGCCTGGGACTAGCGGGAGTGAGGAATGAGCAGTTCTTC.

V and J are TRBV5-1 and TRBJ2-7, with a possible D match to TRBD2 (6 bases). The CDR3 covers 16 residues. V was pared by 1 base and J by 2 bases, with 16 bases between. Per the germline V gene, CDR1 is SGHRS and CDR2 is YFSETQ. The CDR3 protein is CASSLFRAAGTYEQYF. The CDR3 DNA reads as TGCGCCAGCAGCTTGTTCCGGGCAGCGGGCACCTACGAGCAGTACTTC.

The chain combines TRBV29-1 with TRBJ2-1; perhaps TRBD2 as D (5 bases). CDR1 and CDR2 from the germline V gene are SQVTM and ANQGSEA. V lost 7 bases and J 1 base, leaving 14 bases between the germline ends. The CDR3 has 14 amino acids. The CDR3 coding sequence is TGCAGCGGCAAAGCGGAGATATCCTACAATGAGCAGTTCTTC. Protein product: CSGKAEISYNEQFF.

J is TRBJ2-4 and V is TRBV6-5, with 8 bases that match TRBD2. J lost 9 bases, V lost 0 bases, and 10 bases had no gene match. This CDR3 is built from 16 residues. CDR1 and CDR2 (germline): MNHEY, SVGAGI. CDR3 sequence (DNA): TGTGCCAGCAGTTACTCGACGTCGGGAGGGCTAGGCATTCAGTACTTC. This gives the protein CASSYSTSGGLGIQYF.

The chain has TRBV20-1 and TRBJ2-7, with D possibly matching TRBD1 (5 bases). This CDR3 is built from 10 residues. CDR1 is DFQATT and CDR2 is SNEGSKA in the germline V gene (reference sequence). V dropped 3 bases and J dropped 7 bases, with 7 bases sitting between them. The DNA of the CDR3 is TGCAGTGCTAGCAGGGAAGAGCAGTACTTC. It encodes CSASREEQYF.

The J gene is TRBJ1-4, the V gene TRBV7-9; 7 nucleotides line up with TRBD1. There are 14 residues in the CDR3. Unmatched junction bases numbered 4, after V lost 2 bases and J lost 7 bases. Germline CDR1 is SEHNR and CDR2 is FQNEAQ (reference sequence). The CDR3 DNA reads as TGTGCCAGCAGCTTAAAGAGGGACAGTGAAAAACTGTTTTTT. The encoded protein is CASSLKRDSEKLFF.

The chain carries TRBV2 and TRBJ2-7; no firm D call. The CDR3 spans 14 residues. Germline assignment: CDR1 SNHLY and CDR2 FYNNEI. Trimming removed 7 bases from V and 1 base from J, with 14 bases in between. Here the CDR3 DNA reads TGTGCCAGCAAGGGTGCTCTGGGGTCCTACGAGCAGTACTTC. Translation: CASKGALGSYEQYF. Full variable domain (remainder filled in from reference TRBV2 and TRBJ2-7): EPEVTQTPSHQVTQMGQEVILRCVPISNHLYFYWYRQILGQKVEFLVSFYNNEISEKSEIFDDQFSVERPDGSNFTLKIRSTKLEDSAMYFCASKGALGSYEQYFGPGTRLTVT.